The 16 T cell receptor beta chains in this list originate from one sample, sequenced in a study of blood T cell repertoires in COVID-19. Repertoires were generated with immunoSEQ multiplex PCR, while TCRdb's copy carries only in-frame clones and drops some. The repertoire includes more than 150,000 clones, 80% of them detected once, and around 0.62% sits in the top ten. Sequencing was done on a sample of peripheral blood. These receptors all come from a man between 60 and 75 years old with acute or convalescent COVID-19.

This chain links TRBV7-2 with TRBJ1-2, with D uncertain. Trimming took 5 bases from V and 4 from J, leaving 17 bases between them. The germline V gene has CDR1 SGHTA and CDR2 FQGNSA. This CDR3 has 15 amino acids. Written as DNA, the CDR3 is TGTGCCAGCAGCCGCGAGACCGCTAGCGGCTATGGCTACACCTTC. Its translation: CASSRETASGYGYTF.

This clone was detected only once. The chain combines TRBV3-1 (or the pseudogene TRBV3-2) with TRBJ1-4, with 11 bases lining up with TRBD1. The CDR3 is 19 residues long. V was pared by 4 bases and J by 5 bases, with 15 bases of the junction left unmatched. The germline V gene encodes CDR1 LGHDT and CDR2 YNNKEL (reference sequence). This CDR3 reads CASSLIRDRGGPLNEKLFF. CDR3 nucleotides: TGTGCCAGCAGCCTAATCCGGGACAGGGGGGGTCCCCTGAATGAAAAACTGTTTTTT.

The chain links TRBV7-2 to TRBJ2-1; D may be TRBD2 (7 bases). The CDR3 is made up of 17 amino acids. Trimming removed 0 bases at V and 13 bases at J, with 25 bases between. Germline lookup yields CDR1 SGHTA and CDR2 FQGNSA. The CDR3 nucleotides are TGTGCCAGCAGCTTAGCGTGGGGAGGGGGGGCGACCTTGGGTCAGTTCTTC. This sequence encodes CASSLAWGGGATLGQFF.

V gene TRBV9 combines with J gene TRBJ2-2, with TRBD1 matching over 11 bases. CDR1 and CDR2 from the germline V gene are SGDLS and YYNGEE. CDR3 length: 16 residues. Trimming cost V 0 bases and J 3 bases; bases outside gene matches: 1. The CDR3 region has the DNA TGTGCCAGCAGCGTAGGGACAGGGGGCTACACCGGGGAGCTGTTTTTT. Translation gives CASSVGTGGYTGELFF.

V usage is TRBV28 and J usage is TRBJ2-5; D perhaps matches TRBD1 (5 bases). Trimming took off 7 bases at V and 4 bases at J, with 16 bases between the two ends. CDR3 size: 14 residues. CDR1 and CDR2 from the germline V gene are MDHEN and SYDVKM. CDR3 protein: CASTNQGFGETQYF. The CDR3 bases are TGTGCCAGCACAAATCAGGGCTTTGGAGAGACCCAGTACTTC.

The chain combines TRBV10-3 with TRBJ2-7; D remains unclear. Trimming removed 7 bases from V and 4 bases from J, with 14 bases in between. This CDR3 spans 13 amino acids. Per germline, CDR1 ENHRY and CDR2 SYGVKD. The CDR3 nucleotides are TGTGCCATCAAGAATCCCGGTGAGTACGAGCAGTACTTC. Translating gives CAIKNPGEYEQYF.

This clone was seen only once. The CDR3 region has the DNA TGTGCCAGCAGCCCTAATACAGGGGGCAATCAGCCCCAGCATTTT. The encoded protein is CASSPNTGGNQPQHF. The chain joins TRBV7-2 to TRBJ1-5; 7 nucleotides line up with TRBD1. The CDR3 length is 15 residues. The germline V gene encodes CDR1 SGHTA and CDR2 FQGNSA. V was clipped by 5 bases and J by 2 bases; unmatched bases: 6.

This chain links TRBV6-1 with TRBJ2-1, with D possibly being TRBD1 (5 bases). Germline CDR1 and CDR2: MNHNS and SASEGT. The ends were cut back, 4 bases at V and 7 bases at J, with 20 bases in the middle. This CDR3 comprises 16 residues. CDR3 sequence: CASSGATDRAENEQFF. DNA of the CDR3: TGTGCCAGCAGTGGGGCGACAGATAGGGCCGAAAATGAGCAGTTCTTC.

About this clone: Distinct nucleotide sequences in the sample also encode this CDR3. The gene calls are TRBV18 and TRBJ1-5, with 8 bases fitting TRBD1. The CDR3 covers 15 residues. The germline CDR1 and CDR2 sequences are KGHSH and LQKENI. Unmatched junction bases numbered 6, after V lost 6 bases and J lost 2 bases. The CDR3 protein is CASSPPGGGNQPQHF. CDR3 DNA: TGTGCCAGCTCCCCCCCAGGGGGCGGCAATCAGCCCCAGCATTTT. Together with reference TRBV18 and TRBJ1-5, the CDR3 gives the full variable domain: NAGVMQNPRHLVRRRGQEARLRCSPMKGHSHVYWYRQLPEEGLKFMVYLQKENIIDESGMPKERFSAEFPKEGPSILRIQQVVRGDSAAYFCASSPPGGGNQPQHFGDGTRLSIL.

This sequence joins TRBV9 and TRBJ1-2, with TRBD1 as a possible D gene (6 bases). The CDR3 length is 13 residues. V was cut by 4 bases and J by 8 bases, with 15 bases left in between. CDR1 and CDR2 from the germline V gene are SGDLS and YYNGEE. The CDR3 here is CASSKPTGEGYTF. As DNA, the CDR3 is TGTGCCAGCAGCAAGCCGACAGGAGAAGGCTACACCTTC.

The chain uses TRBV7-2 and TRBJ2-7, with TRBD2 as a possible D gene (6 bases). CDR1 and CDR2 (germline): SGHTA, FQGNSA. V was clipped by 4 bases and J by 5 bases, with 15 bases between them. The CDR3 covers 14 residues. CDR3 protein: CASSSHGGVDEQYF. The DNA of the CDR3 is TGTGCCAGCAGCTCCCACGGGGGAGTGGACGAGCAGTACTTC. Looking up the rest from reference TRBV7-2 and TRBJ2-7 gives the full variable domain: GAGVSQSPSNKVTEKGKDVELRCDPISGHTALYWYRQSLGQGLEFLIYFQGNSAPDKSGLPSDRFSAERTGGSVSTLTIQRTQQEDSAVYLCASSSHGGVDEQYFGPGTRLTVT.

The chain joins TRBV5-6 to TRBJ2-3, with 9 bases identical to TRBD2. J lost 1 base, V lost 5 bases, and 2 bases had no gene match. CDR1 and CDR2 from the germline V gene are SGHDT and YYEEEE. The CDR3 length is 14 residues. This chain's CDR3 is CASRSGGRTDTQYF. The CDR3 nucleotides are TGTGCCAGCAGGAGCGGGGGGCGCACAGATACGCAGTATTTT. Looking up the rest from reference TRBV5-6 and TRBJ2-3 gives the full variable domain: DAGVTQSPTHLIKTRGQQVTLRCSPKSGHDTVSWYQQALGQGPQFIFQYYEEEERQRGNFPDRFSGHQFPNYSSELNVNALLLGDSALYLCASRSGGRTDTQYFGPGTRLTVL.

This rearrangement joins TRBV27 to TRBJ1-4, with D possibly matching TRBD1 (5 bases). CDR1 MNHEY and CDR2 SMNVEV come from the germline V gene (reference sequence). This CDR3 contains 14 residues. V was pared by 6 bases and J by 8 bases, with 16 bases between. The CDR3 sequence: CASRSGQLLEKLFF. CDR3 DNA sequence: TGTGCCAGCAGATCTGGACAACTGCTCGAAAAACTGTTTTTT. Full variable domain (remainder filled in from reference TRBV27 and TRBJ1-4): EAQVTQNPRYLITVTGKKLTVTCSQNMNHEYMSWYRQDPGLGLRQIYYSMNVEVTDKGDVPEGYKVSRKEKRNFPLILESPSPNQTSLYFCASRSGQLLEKLFFGSGTQLSVL.

The gene calls are TRBV28 and TRBJ1-2; unclear D gene. Germline-derived CDR1 and CDR2 are MDHEN and SYDVKM. The V end was cut by 2 bases, the J end by 4 bases, with 8 bases between. The CDR3 has 13 residues. The CDR3 DNA reads as TGTGCCAGCAGTTTACCGGGGTTCTATGGCTACACCTTC. Encoded protein: CASSLPGFYGYTF.

V usage is TRBV3-1 (or the pseudogene TRBV3-2) and J usage is TRBJ2-2; TRBD2 matches 10 bases. The CDR3 covers 16 residues. Trimming cost V 0 bases and J 2 bases; bases outside gene matches: 0. The V gene's germline CDR1 is LGHDT and CDR2 YNNKEL (reference sequence). Here the CDR3 reads CASSQELAGNTGELFF. The DNA of the CDR3 is TGTGCCAGCAGCCAAGAACTAGCGGGAAACACCGGGGAGCTGTTTTTT.

The rearrangement links TRBV6-5 to TRBJ2-7, with D possibly being TRBD2 (5 bases). CDR1 is MNHEY and CDR2 is SVGAGI in the germline V gene. V lost 7 bases, J lost 2 bases, and 9 bases lay in between. The CDR3 is 12 amino acids. The CDR3: CASMRVPYEQYF. The CDR3 DNA sequence: TGTGCCAGCATGAGGGTCCCCTACGAGCAGTACTTC.